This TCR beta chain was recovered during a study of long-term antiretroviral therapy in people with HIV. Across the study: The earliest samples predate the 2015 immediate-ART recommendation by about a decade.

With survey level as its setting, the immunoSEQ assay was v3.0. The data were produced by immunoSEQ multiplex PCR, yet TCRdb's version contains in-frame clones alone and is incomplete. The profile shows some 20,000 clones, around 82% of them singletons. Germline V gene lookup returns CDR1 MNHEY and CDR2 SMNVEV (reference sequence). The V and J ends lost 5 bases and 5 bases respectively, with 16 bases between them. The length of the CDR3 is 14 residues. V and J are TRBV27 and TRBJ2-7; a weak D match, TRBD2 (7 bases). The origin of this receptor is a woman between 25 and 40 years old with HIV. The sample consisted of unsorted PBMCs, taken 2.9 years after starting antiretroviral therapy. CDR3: CASSPLGGDNEQYF. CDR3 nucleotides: TGTGCCAGCAGTCCCCTTGGGGGGGACAACGAGCAGTACTTC.